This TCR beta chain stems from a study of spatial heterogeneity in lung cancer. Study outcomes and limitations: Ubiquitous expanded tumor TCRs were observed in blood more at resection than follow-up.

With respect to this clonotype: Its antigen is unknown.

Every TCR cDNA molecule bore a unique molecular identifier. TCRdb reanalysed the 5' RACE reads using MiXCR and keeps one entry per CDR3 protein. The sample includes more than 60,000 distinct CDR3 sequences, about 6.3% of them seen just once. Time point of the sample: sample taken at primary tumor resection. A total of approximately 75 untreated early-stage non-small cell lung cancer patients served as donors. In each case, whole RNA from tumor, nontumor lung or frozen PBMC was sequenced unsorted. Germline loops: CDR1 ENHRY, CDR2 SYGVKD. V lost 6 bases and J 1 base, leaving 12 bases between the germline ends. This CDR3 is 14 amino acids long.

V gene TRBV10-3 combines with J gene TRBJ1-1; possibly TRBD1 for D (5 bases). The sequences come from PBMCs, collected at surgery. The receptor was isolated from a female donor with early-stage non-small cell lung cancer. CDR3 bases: TGTGCCATCAGAACCGGGACCCAGAACACTGAAGCTTTCTTT. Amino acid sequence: CAIRTGTQNTEAFF.